This T cell receptor (beta chain) was identified in a study of monozygotic twins with inflammatory bowel disease. Of note for this clonotype: Its specificity is not known.

CDR1 SGHRS and CDR2 YFSETQ come from the germline V gene. The CDR3 is made up of 13 amino acids. TCRalpha along with TCRbeta cDNA was subjected to two nested PCRs lasting approximately 17 and 9 cycles. TCRdb re-called the 5' RACE reads, yielding one record per CDR3 amino acid sequence without DNA. The table for this sample gives some 170,000 distinct CDR3 sequences. General study findings and limits: Fewer shared clonotypes with others were found in IBD patients than in healthy twins, especially with disease activity. The data did not back a single strong IBD-associated clonotype or signal. Patients received differing immunosuppressive treatments, which may have added variability to their repertoires.

The sequenced material came from blood. V gene TRBV5-1 combines with J gene TRBJ1-1. This TCR came from a human donor with ulcerative colitis or Crohn's disease, or a healthy co-twin of an affected twin (not recorded which). This chain's CDR3 is CASSLGANLEAFF.